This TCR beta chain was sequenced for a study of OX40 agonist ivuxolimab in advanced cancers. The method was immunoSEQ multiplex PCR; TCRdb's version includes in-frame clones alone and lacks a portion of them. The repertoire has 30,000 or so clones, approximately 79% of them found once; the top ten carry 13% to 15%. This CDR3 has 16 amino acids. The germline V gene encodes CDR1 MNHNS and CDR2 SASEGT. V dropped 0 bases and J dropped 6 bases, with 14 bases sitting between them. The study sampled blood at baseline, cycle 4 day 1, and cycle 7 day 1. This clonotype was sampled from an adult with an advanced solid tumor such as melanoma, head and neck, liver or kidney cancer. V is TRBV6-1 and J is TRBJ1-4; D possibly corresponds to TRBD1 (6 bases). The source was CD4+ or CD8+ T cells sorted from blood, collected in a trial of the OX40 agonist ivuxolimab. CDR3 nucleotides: TGTGCCAGCAGTGAAGCGGGGGCAGGGAGGTATGAAAAACTGTTTTTT. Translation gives CASSEAGAGRYEKLFF.